The rows below give T cell receptor beta chains drawn from one sample of a study of OX40 agonist ivuxolimab in advanced cancers. The data were produced by immunoSEQ multiplex PCR, yet TCRdb's version contains in-frame clones alone and is incomplete. Here the sample spans about 68,000 clones, approximately 82% being singletons. Specimen: CD4+ or CD8+ T cells sorted from blood, collected in a trial of the OX40 agonist ivuxolimab. The receptors derive from an adult with an advanced solid tumor such as melanoma, head and neck, liver or kidney cancer. Both conserved end residues are part of each CDR3. The D gene is left open where the match is weak. Only part of the rows carry a size: once, few, many, or a class if the clone is expanded.

TRBV4-1	TRBJ2-5	16	NA	TRBD2	TGCGCCAGCAGCCAAGATCGGGCTAGCGGGAGAAAGACCCAGTACTTC	CASSQDRASGRKTQYF
TRBV29-1	TRBJ1-2	11	few	NA	TGCAGCGTTAAGTTGGGGTATGGCTACACCTTC	CSVKLGYGYTF
TRBV10-3	TRBJ2-3	16	NA	NA	TGTGCCATCAGTGAGTCTGGGCGGTCGCGCACAGATACGCAGTATTTT	CAISESGRSRTDTQYF
TRBV5-1	TRBJ1-4	15	NA	NA	TGCGCCAGCAGCCGCCGCGAGGGAGTTAATGAAAAACTGTTTTTT	CASSRREGVNEKLFF
TRBV10-2	TRBJ2-1	12	NA	NA	TGCGCCAGCAGTGAGGGGGACAATGAGCAGTTCTTC	CASSEGDNEQFF
TRBV4-3	TRBJ2-7	14	NA	NA	TGCGCCAGCAGCCAAGTTCCAGGGGTCGGCGAGCAGTACTTC	CASSQVPGVGEQYF
TRBV6-5	TRBJ2-1	15	NA	TRBD2	TGTGCCAGCAGTTCCGCGGGAGTTTCCTACAATGAGCAGTTCTTC	CASSSAGVSYNEQFF
TRBV18	TRBJ2-3	17	NA	TRBD2	TGTGCCAGCTCATCCCCTCTTAGCGGGAGGGCCAGGCATACGCAGTATTTT	CASSSPLSGRARHTQYF
TRBV2	TRBJ2-3	15	NA	NA	TGTGCCAGCAGCGCACAGGCCACTAGCACAGATACGCAGTATTTT	CASSAQATSTDTQYF
TRBV28	TRBJ2-5	14	NA	NA	TGTGCCAGCAGTTACGCTTCCCAACAAGAGACCCAGTACTTC	CASSYASQQETQYF
TRBV6-6	TRBJ2-5	14	few	NA	TGTGCCAGCAGTTTTGGGGCGGTCCAAGAGACCCAGTACTTC	CASSFGAVQETQYF
TRBV11-2	TRBJ2-7	15	NA	NA	TGTGCCAGCAGCCGAGACCGGACAGAGGACTACGAGCAGTACTTC	CASSRDRTEDYEQYF
TRBV2	TRBJ2-7	13	once	NA	TGTGCCACCGCGCAGGGGGAGGGATACGAGCAGTACTTC	CATAQGEGYEQYF
TRBV4-1	TRBJ1-4	17	many	NA	TGCGCCAGCAGCCAAATTATTTCTCAACAGGGCTGGGAAAAACTGTTTTTT	CASSQIISQQGWEKLFF